The present TCR beta chain was sequenced within a study of T cells in Graves' hyperthyroidism and ophthalmopathy. The patients, who ranged from 18 to 65 in age, presented with newly diagnosed hyperthyroidism lasting under 2 months. The PBMCs were sourced from fresh peripheral blood (about 10 ml). TCR beta CDR3 regions were amplified from RNA. During a first-round RT-PCR of the TCR CDR3, the HTBI primer set was used. Via MiXCR, TCRdb re-called the multiplex PCR reads, giving one row per CDR3 protein. Of 380,000 or so distinct CDR3 sequences listed, about 15% are singletons. Study-level results: Blood also held most thyroid clonotypes expanded beyond 0.001.

Germline assignment: CDR1 LNHNV and CDR2 YYDKDF (reference sequence). CDR3 size: 15 residues. V dropped 8 bases and J dropped 4; count of bases not matched to a gene: 10. This clonotype came up many times. Its specificity is not known. This receptor was taken from a woman aged 25 to 39 with Graves' hyperthyroidism. The chain links TRBV15 to TRBJ1-1; 10 bases agree with TRBD1. The sequenced sample was blood. In nucleotides, the CDR3 is TGTGCCACCGGGAGAGACAGGGGGCGAAGCACTGAAGCTTTCTTT. This codes for CATGRDRGRSTEAFF.